This T cell receptor beta chain was profiled in a study of lymphopenia after photon versus proton radiotherapy (dated by TCRdb to the late 2010s). Broadly, across the study: The immunological effects of photon versus proton radiation therapy were compared in patients with gastrointestinal tumors who developed high-grade lymphopenia. The cohort comprised about 19 patients with gastrointestinal tumors who received either photon or proton therapy and then developed lymphopenia. The study was designed to characterize how the impact on the immune system differs between the two radiation modalities.

Concerning this clone itself: This clone's antigen is unknown. No base quality information exists; no much larger clone differs at one position.

Study-wide findings and limitations: The survival association was examined only in patients who died, and the authors described better survival with proton therapy as a possibility, not as a demonstrated result. During treatment, patients who received proton therapy stayed relatively stable, whereas patients who received photon therapy lost naive T cells and TCR diversity and gained effector/memory populations. After the lymphocyte count nadir, photon-treated repertoires showed oligoclonal expansion, especially of CD8+ Temra cells, which drove the drop in diversity. Across the cohort, a larger post-nadir drop in TCR diversity was inversely correlated with overall survival time among patients who died.

CDR1 SEHNR and CDR2 FQNEAQ were looked up in the germline V gene (reference sequence). The germline V end is reduced by 3 bases and the J end by 0 bases; junction bases left unmatched: 11. The CDR3 measures 17 amino acids from cysteine to phenylalanine. Just CDR3 DNA is preserved here, 51 bases in frame from base 1. Libraries were prepared through the immunoSEQ multiplex PCR assay. Deep sequencing of rearranged TCR beta loci, alongside multiparametric flow cytometry, was used to profile T cell repertoires. TCRdb mirrors the immuneACCESS table, restricted to in-frame sequences. Some clones are absent from its copies; in checked studies, under half trace to an unresolved V gene, and the reason for the others is unknown. For this sample the table gives almost 30,000 clones, of which roughly 89% were detected only once. The biggest ten clones account for roughly 50% of the sample.

The chain links TRBV7-9 with TRBJ2-7, with 7 central nucleotides matching TRBD2. The clonotype originates from a woman aged 55-70 years with cholangiocarcinoma. Some clones in this sample may be carry-over from other donors' samples. Sequenced material: peripheral blood, taken from a patient treated with proton-based radiotherapy. The DNA sequence follows: TGTGCCAGCAGCTTCCCCTCGGGGGACTACCTCTCCTACGAGCAGTACTTC. It translates as CASSFPSGDYLSYEQYF. Reference TRBV7-9 and TRBJ2-7 genes cover what lies past the CDR3, so the full variable domain is DTGVSQNPRHKITKRGQNVTFRCDPISEHNRLYWYRQTLGQGPEFLTYFQNEAQLEKSRLLSDRFSAERPKGSFSTLEIQRTEQGDSAMYLCASSFPSGDYLSYEQYFGPGTRLTVT.